This T cell receptor beta chain emerged from a study of T cell repertoires in cytomegalovirus infection. Study-wide context: Matching HLA type, along with CMV infection, was indicated by public TCR beta signatures. General study points: HLA-C-restricted CMV-specific TCR beta clonotypes were dominant in the ex vivo response.

Trimming left V 3 bases short and J 5 bases short, with 14 bases between. This CDR3 has 14 residues. The germline V gene encodes CDR1 SGHTA and CDR2 FQGTGA. Via MiXCR, TCRdb re-called the reads, giving one row per CDR3 protein. In the table there are around 330,000 distinct CDR3 sequences, roughly a sixth of which are singletons. Comments on this clonotype: What it binds is not known.

V and J are TRBV7-3 and TRBJ2-7; D may be TRBD1 (6 bases). The sequence derives from a human donor in good health (CMV status not recorded). Some clones in this sample may be carry-over from other donors' samples. Sequencing was carried out using PBMCs. Here the CDR3 reads CASSFSPGAHEQYF. The CDR3 region has the DNA TGTGCCAGCAGCTTCTCCCCAGGGGCTCACGAGCAGTACTTC. The whole variable domain, filled in from reference TRBV7-3 and TRBJ2-7, reads GAGVSQTPSNKVTEKGKYVELRCDPISGHTALYWYRQSLGQGPEFLIYFQGTGAADDSGLPNDRFFAVRPEGSVSTLKIQRTERGDSAVYLCASSFSPGAHEQYFGPGTRLTVT.